This TCR beta chain was found in a study of Graves' ophthalmopathy and Graves' hyperthyroidism. As for the study in general: Peripheral blood samples were taken at initial diagnosis, before any treatment.

The study amplified TCR beta CDR3 regions using RNA transcripts. RT-PCR with HTBI primers came first, then second-round multiplex PCR. Each CDR3 protein gets one entry after TCRdb re-called the multiplex PCR reads with MiXCR. The sample contains almost 750,000 distinct CDR3 sequences, around 40% of which appear only once. Reliance was placed on clinical symptoms, serum thyroxine, TRAb, thyroid ultrasound and orbital computed tomography for diagnosis. Sampling 10 ml of fresh peripheral blood provided the PBMCs. Germline V lookup: CDR1 SEHNR, CDR2 FQNEAQ (reference sequence). The CDR3 extends over 16 amino acids. Study outcomes and limitations: The model reached 70.59% sensitivity and about 72% specificity for predicting ophthalmopathy progression.

As concerns this clonotype: Its antigen is still unknown. The junction and the germline gene differ at one end; a read error may be behind it.

The sample taken for sequencing was peripheral blood. The TCR originated in an adult man with Graves' ophthalmopathy. This sequence joins TRBV7-9 and TRBJ2-2; D call uncertain. In nucleotides, the CDR3 is TGTGTCAGCAGCTCCTGGGCGAAGGGCCCCGACGGGGAGCTGTTTTTT. This translates into CVSSSWAKGPDGELFF.